These 21 T cell receptor beta chains came from one sample sequenced in a study of blood T cells in healthy people across ages. Combining a sample-barcoded 5' primer with a J-beta primer mix, a second PCR ran for roughly 6 to 12 cycles. TCRdb independently ran MiXCR on the 5' RACE reads; one entry per CDR3 protein. The table shows 700,000 or so distinct CDR3 sequences, with roughly 43% occurring only once. The sequenced sample consisted of blood. Receptors originate from an elderly man in good health.

This clonotype was counted many times. CDR3 sequence reads: CSVQDAGLNEQFF. CDR3 sequence (DNA): TGCAGCGTTCAGGACGCGGGCCTCAATGAGCAGTTCTTC. This chain joins TRBV29-1 and TRBJ2-1, with D perhaps matching TRBD2 (5 bases). CDR3 size: 13 residues. Germline V gene data show CDR1 as SQVTM and CDR2 as ANQGSEA. V was clipped by 5 bases and J by 6 bases, with 14 bases between them.

V gene TRBV5-1 combines with J gene TRBJ2-2; D may be TRBD1 or TRBD2 (6 bases each). Between the trimmed V and J ends, which lost 6 bases and 0 bases, there was a span of 12 bases. The germline gives CDR1 SGHRS, CDR2 YFSETQ. This CDR3 region has 15 residues. The DNA for the CDR3 is TGCGCCAGCATGGGGGGCAGGGCGAACACCGGGGAGCTGTTTTTT. Amino acids: CASMGGRANTGELFF.

The sample holds a few counts of this clonotype. This rearrangement joins TRBV6-2 or TRBV6-3 to TRBJ2-7; 7 nucleotides match TRBD1. V lost 5 bases, J lost 9 bases, and 4 bases stayed unmatched. The CDR3 runs 11 residues. CDR1 is MNHEY and CDR2 is SVGEGT in the germline V gene. CDR3 bases: TGTGCCAGCAGTCCCCGGACAGGGCAGTACTTC. Translating it yields CASSPRTGQYF.

This clonotype has a handful of counts. The chain has TRBV12-5 and TRBJ2-3, with a tentative D call TRBD2 (5 bases). Germline CDR1 and CDR2: LGHNT and FRNRAP. This CDR3 is built from 13 residues. Trimming pared 5 bases from V and 4 bases from J, leaving 10 bases between. The CDR3 coding sequence is TGTGCTAGTGGTGGACTTGGGGCAGATACGCAGTATTTT. Translating it yields CASGGLGADTQYF.

This clonotype was recorded a few times. The chain's CDR3 is CASSYSSLARDTQETQYF. Written as DNA, the CDR3 is TGTGCCAGCAGTTACTCGAGTTTAGCCCGGGACACACAAGAGACCCAGTACTTC. The chain couples TRBV6-6 to TRBJ2-5; TRBD1 is a possible D gene (6 bases). The CDR3 runs 18 residues. Trimming cost V 0 bases and J 2 bases, with 19 bases left between them. Germline values: CDR1 MNHNY, CDR2 SVGAGI (reference sequence).

This clonotype came up many times. The rearrangement joins TRBV4-3 to TRBJ2-3, with no clear D. Germline V gene data show CDR1 as LGHNA and CDR2 as YSLEER. This CDR3 has 12 amino acids. V lost 5 bases and J 6 bases, leaving 9 bases between the germline ends. CDR3 bases: TGCGCCAGCAGCTCCCATGTGGATACGCAGTATTTT. Protein product: CASSSHVDTQYF.

V is TRBV6-6 and J is TRBJ2-5; D perhaps matches TRBD2 (5 bases). V was trimmed by 0 bases and J by 13 bases, leaving 24 bases between them. CDR1 is MNHNY, CDR2 SVGAGI, per germline (reference sequence). The CDR3 loop spans 16 amino acids. This chain's CDR3 is CASSYSSSTIPHERYF. CDR3 in DNA: TGTGCCAGCAGTTACTCGAGTTCGACTATCCCTCATGAGCGGTACTTC.

V usage is TRBV28 and J usage is TRBJ1-2, with a weak D call TRBD1 (6 bases). The CDR3 runs 14 residues. Germline V CDR1 and CDR2: MDHEN, SYDVKM. Trimming removed 3 bases from V and 6 bases from J, with 14 bases in between. The CDR3 DNA reads as TGTGCCAGCAGTTTTAGGGGGGAATTTCATGGCTACACCTTC. The encoded protein is CASSFRGEFHGYTF.

The CDR3 bases are TGTGCCAGCAGCCTGGGGACTAGCGGGAGGTCAGATACGCAGTATTTT. Amino acid sequence: CASSLGTSGRSDTQYF. The V and J genes are TRBV7-6 and TRBJ2-3; 15 bases agree with TRBD2. J was trimmed by 4 bases and V by 5 bases; bases with no gene match: 4. The germline V gene encodes CDR1 SGHVS and CDR2 FNYEAQ. The CDR3 runs 16 residues.

There are a few counts of this clonotype. The gene calls are TRBV7-2 and TRBJ2-7; 7 bases line up with TRBD2. V trimming: 5 bases; J trimming: 6 bases; junction bases outside the gene matches: 10. CDR3 size: 14 residues. Germline CDR1 SGHTA, CDR2 FQGNSA. CDR3 nucleotide sequence: TGTGCCAGCAGCCATGTGGGGACTATCTTCGAGCAGTACTTC. Its protein is CASSHVGTIFEQYF.

The chain combines TRBV5-1 with TRBJ1-1; the D is unclear. Trimming shortened V by 1 base and J by 10 bases, and 14 bases separated the two germline ends. Germline lookup yields CDR1 SGHRS and CDR2 YFSETQ. The CDR3 loop spans 13 amino acids. In nucleotides, the CDR3 is TGCGCCAGCAGCTTGAGTCATCCTGAGGGAGCTTTCTTT. Translating it yields CASSLSHPEGAFF.

This clonotype has at least ten counts. Written as DNA, the CDR3 is TGCAGCATTCCAACAGGGGATCGTAAGGATGGCTACACCTTC. Translating it yields CSIPTGDRKDGYTF. The chain employs TRBV29-1 and TRBJ1-2; 7 nucleotides line up with TRBD1. This CDR3 contains 14 residues. After removal of 8 bases from V and 6 bases from J, the junction contained 15 bases not matched to a gene. Germline CDR1 and CDR2: SQVTM and ANQGSEA.

The chain has TRBV13 and TRBJ2-7; TRBD2 is a possible D gene (6 bases). CDR1 PRHDT and CDR2 FYEKMQ come from the germline V gene (reference sequence). Trimming cost V 5 bases and J 11 bases, with 13 bases left between them. The CDR3 totals 11 residues. Here the CDR3 DNA reads TGTGCCAGCAGCCTCGTCGGGGAGGAGTACTTC. Encoded protein: CASSLVGEEYF.

The chain links TRBV5-4 to TRBJ1-1; D uncertain. This CDR3 is 13 amino acids long. Trimming removed 2 bases from V and 9 bases from J, with 14 bases in between. From germline, CDR1 is SGHNT and CDR2 YYREEE (reference sequence). Written as DNA, the CDR3 is TGTGCCAGCAGCTTTTGGAGGGAAGGGCAAGCTTTCTTT. It encodes CASSFWREGQAFF.

At least ten counts were recorded for this clonotype. The chain joins TRBV6-1 to TRBJ2-3, with unresolved D. Germline CDR1 MNHNS, CDR2 SASEGT. The V end was cut by 5 bases, the J end by 6 bases, with 9 bases between. The CDR3 loop spans 12 amino acids. CDR3 in amino acids: CASSLHKDTQYF. Written as DNA, the CDR3 is TGTGCCAGCAGTCTGCATAAGGATACGCAGTATTTT.

This clonotype came up many times. The J gene is TRBJ2-3, the V gene TRBV5-5; no clear D. This CDR3 is built from 15 residues. CDR1 is SGHKS and CDR2 is YYEKEE in the germline V gene (reference sequence). Trimming left V 4 bases short and J 2 bases short, with 14 bases between. In DNA form, the CDR3 reads TGTGCCAGCAGCCCGACTGGCGGATACACAGATACGCAGTATTTT. As protein: CASSPTGGYTDTQYF. The whole variable domain, remainder taken from reference TRBV5-5 and TRBJ2-3, is DAGVTQSPTHLIKTRGQQVTLRCSPISGHKSVSWYQQVLGQGPQFIFQYYEKEERGRGNFPDRFSARQFPNYSSELNVNALLLGDSALYLCASSPTGGYTDTQYFGPGTRLTVL.

V and J are TRBV4-2 and TRBJ1-4, with 7 positions matching TRBD1. Germline V gene sequence: CDR1 LGHNA, CDR2 YNFKEQ. This CDR3 has 17 residues. J gave up 4 bases and V 0 bases, and 8 bases lay outside the gene matches. CDR3 nucleotides: TGTGCCAGCAGCCAAGAAGGGGGCGGCAGACTTAATGAAAAACTGTTTTTT. Its translation: CASSQEGGGRLNEKLFF.

This clonotype turned up a few times. V is TRBV28 and J is TRBJ2-1; TRBD2 matches 8 bases. The J segment lost 4 bases and the V segment lost 1 base, leaving 6 bases of the junction unmatched. The CDR3 is 16 residues long. Germline lookup yields CDR1 MDHEN and CDR2 SYDVKM. The chain's CDR3 is CASSLSGLANYNEQFF. The CDR3 region has the DNA TGTGCCAGCAGTTTATCCGGACTAGCAAATTACAATGAGCAGTTCTTC.

The V and J genes are TRBV6-5 and TRBJ2-2, with no clear D. Trimming took off 8 bases at V and 3 bases at J, with 13 bases between the two ends. CDR1 is MNHEY and CDR2 is SVGAGI in the germline V gene. This CDR3 contains 14 residues. Here the CDR3 DNA reads TGTGCCAGCCGAAGGCAGGCGGACACCGGGGAGCTGTTTTTT. It translates to CASRRQADTGELFF.

The chain joins TRBV28 to TRBJ2-1; 9 nucleotides match TRBD2. Matching the DNA end better, TRBJ2-7 makes the J call doubtful. The CDR3 contains 15 residues. The V gene's germline CDR1 is MDHEN and CDR2 SYDVKM. The CDR3 protein is CASRPGLANYNEQYF. CDR3 sequence (DNA): TGTGCCAGCAGACCTGGACTAGCGAACTACAATGAGCAGTACTTC.

This clonotype has just a few counts. The chain links TRBV6-1 to TRBJ1-1; 7 bases fit TRBD1. Germline V gives CDR1 MNHNS, CDR2 SASEGT. After removal of 6 bases from V and 5 bases from J, the junction contained 9 bases not matched to a gene. CDR3 length: 14 amino acids. DNA of the CDR3: TGTGCCAGCAGGCGTACGAAGGGGGCAACTGAAGCTTTCTTT. Protein product: CASRRTKGATEAFF.